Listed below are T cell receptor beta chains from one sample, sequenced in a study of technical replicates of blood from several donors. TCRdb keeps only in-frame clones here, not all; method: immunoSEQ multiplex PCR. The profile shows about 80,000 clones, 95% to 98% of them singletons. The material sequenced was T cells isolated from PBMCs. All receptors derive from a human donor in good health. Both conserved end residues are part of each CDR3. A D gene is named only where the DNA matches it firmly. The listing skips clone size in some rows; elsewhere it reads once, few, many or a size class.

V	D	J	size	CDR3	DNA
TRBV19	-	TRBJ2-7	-	CASSIGGRVYEQYF	TGTGCCAGTAGTATCGGTGGGAGAGTGTACGAGCAGTACTTC
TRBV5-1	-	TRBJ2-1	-	CASSSDGLLSAEQFF	TGCGCCAGCAGCTCAGATGGACTCCTCTCGGCTGAGCAGTTCTTC
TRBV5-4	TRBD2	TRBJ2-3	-	CASSLEGREVDTQYF	TGTGCCAGCAGCTTAGAGGGGCGGGAGGTAGATACGCAGTATTTT
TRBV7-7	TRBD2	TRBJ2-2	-	CASSLVAGGTAGELFF	TGTGCTAGCAGCCTAGTAGCGGGGGGGACCGCCGGGGAGCTGTTTTTT
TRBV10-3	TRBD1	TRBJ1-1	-	CAISESTGRGPNTEAFF	TGTGCCATCAGTGAGTCGACGGGAAGGGGGCCGAACACTGAAGCTTTCTTT
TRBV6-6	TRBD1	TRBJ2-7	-	CASSYFAGGGYEQYF	TGTGCCAGCAGTTACTTCGCAGGGGGCGGCTACGAGCAGTACTTC
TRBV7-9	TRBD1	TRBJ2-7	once	CASSSQQGARVYEQYF	TGTGCCAGCAGCTCCCAACAGGGGGCCAGGGTCTACGAGCAGTACTTC
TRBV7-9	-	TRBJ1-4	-	CASSRGSSEKLFF	TGTGCCAGCAGCAGGGGGTCATCTGAAAAACTGTTTTTT
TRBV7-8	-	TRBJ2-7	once	CASSAAGGTGYEQYF	TGTGCCAGCAGCGCGGCGGGAGGGACAGGTTACGAGCAGTACTTC
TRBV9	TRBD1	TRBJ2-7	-	CASSVGQGAYEQYF	TGTGCCAGCAGCGTAGGACAGGGAGCCTACGAGCAGTACTTC
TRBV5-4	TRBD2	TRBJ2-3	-	CASSLGLAGVEDTQYF	TGTGCCAGCAGCTTGGGACTAGCGGGAGTTGAAGATACGCAGTATTTT
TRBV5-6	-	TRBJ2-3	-	CASSPLRTRLTDTQYF	TGTGCCAGCAGTCCTCTACGGACTCGCCTCACAGATACGCAGTATTTT